This TCR beta chain was captured in a study of memory CD8 T cells in hepatitis C reinfection. Overall study: Chronic HCV followed reinfection in two donors who cleared primary infection. Late or post reinfection samples were taken 12 to 24 weeks after detection.

This CDR3 spans 14 amino acids. V was pared by 4 bases and J by 5 bases, with 14 bases between. From germline, CDR1 is SEHNR and CDR2 FQNEAQ (reference sequence). The data were produced by immunoSEQ multiplex PCR, yet TCRdb's version contains in-frame clones alone and is incomplete. Among 46,000 or so clones listed, nearly 90% were seen once. Noted time point: late/post reinfection, 12 to 24 weeks after detection. TCR sequencing was done directly ex vivo on sorted cells, without expansion in vitro. Control naive CD8 T cells came from a couple of donors at all three reinfection time points. The sample was naive CD8+ T cells sorted from blood. This receptor was identified in a man between 18 and 29 years old with hepatitis C virus infection. This chain joins TRBV7-9 and TRBJ2-5, with D hard to call. In DNA, the CDR3 is TGTGCCAGCAGCTATTACGGGTTACTGGAGACCCAGTACTTC. Its protein product is CASSYYGLLETQYF.